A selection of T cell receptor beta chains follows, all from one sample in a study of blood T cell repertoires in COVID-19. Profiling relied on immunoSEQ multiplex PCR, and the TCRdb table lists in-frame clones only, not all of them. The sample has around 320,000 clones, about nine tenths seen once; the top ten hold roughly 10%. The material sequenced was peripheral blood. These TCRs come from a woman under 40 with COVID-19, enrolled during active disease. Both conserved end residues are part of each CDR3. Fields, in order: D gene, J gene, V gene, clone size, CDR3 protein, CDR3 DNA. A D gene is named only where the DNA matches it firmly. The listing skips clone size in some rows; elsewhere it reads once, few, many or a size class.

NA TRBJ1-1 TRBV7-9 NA CASSLQANTEAFF TGTGCCAGCAGCCTCCAAGCGAACACTGAAGCTTTCTTT
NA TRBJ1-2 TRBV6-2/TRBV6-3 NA CASSYPTGNGYTF TGTGCCAGCAGTTATCCCACAGGAAATGGCTACACCTTC
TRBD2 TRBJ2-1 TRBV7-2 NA CASSRTSGGANEQFF TGTGCCAGCAGCCGGACTAGCGGGGGGGCCAATGAGCAGTTCTTC
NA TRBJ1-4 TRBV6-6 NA CASSTVATNEKLFF TGTGCCAGCAGTACAGTAGCAACTAATGAAAAACTGTTTTTT
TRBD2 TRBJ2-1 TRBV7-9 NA CASRLPGTRLNEQFF TGTGCCAGCAGGTTACCCGGGACTAGGCTGAATGAGCAGTTCTTC
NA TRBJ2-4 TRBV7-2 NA CASSPPGLGIQYF TGTGCCAGCAGCCCCCCAGGGCTCGGCATTCAGTACTTC
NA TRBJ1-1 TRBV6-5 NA CASSQFVSSGTAFF TGTGCCAGCAGTCAATTTGTCTCAAGCGGGACAGCTTTCTTT
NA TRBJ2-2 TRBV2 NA CASSEVVGEIRLVTGELFF TGTGCCAGCAGTGAAGTAGTGGGCGAAATCCGTTTGGTCACCGGGGAGCTGTTTTTT
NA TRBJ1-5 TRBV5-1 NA CASSPRVGQPQHF TGCGCCAGCAGCCCTCGCGTTGGTCAGCCCCAGCATTTT
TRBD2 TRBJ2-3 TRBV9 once CASRQTSGSSDTQYF TGTGCCAGCAGGCAGACTAGCGGTAGTTCGGATACGCAGTATTTT
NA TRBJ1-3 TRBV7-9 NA CASRNRAKTYGNTIYF TGTGCCAGCAGAAACCGTGCTAAGACATATGGAAACACCATATATTTT
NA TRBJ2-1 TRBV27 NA CASSPGGARLVAGPKQFF TGTGCCAGCAGTCCAGGAGGTGCGAGATTAGTAGCCGGTCCCAAGCAGTTCTTC
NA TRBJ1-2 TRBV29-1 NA CSVRRDDYGYTF TGCAGCGTTAGGAGGGATGACTATGGCTACACCTTC
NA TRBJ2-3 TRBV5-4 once CAGKGGVSTDTQYF TGTGCCGGGAAAGGGGGAGTCTCCACAGATACGCAGTATTTT
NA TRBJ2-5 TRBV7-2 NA CASSTRQAWETQYF TGTGCCAGCAGCACAAGACAGGCCTGGGAGACCCAGTACTTC
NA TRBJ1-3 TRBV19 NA CASSIGEQGGGNTIYF TGTGCCAGTAGTATAGGTGAACAGGGCGGCGGAAACACCATATATTTT
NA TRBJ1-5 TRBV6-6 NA CASRSMGGGQPQHF TGTGCCAGCAGATCCATGGGGGGAGGGCAGCCCCAGCATTTT
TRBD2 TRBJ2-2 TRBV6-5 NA CASNFRLAGTGELFF TGTGCCAGCAACTTCAGACTAGCGGGTACCGGGGAGCTGTTTTTT
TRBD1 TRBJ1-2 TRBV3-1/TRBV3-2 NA CASSLTGGPNNYGYTF TGTGCCAGCAGCCTGACAGGGGGCCCAAACAACTATGGCTACACCTTC
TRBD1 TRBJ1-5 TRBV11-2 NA CASSFGTGVNQPQHF TGTGCCAGCAGCTTTGGGACAGGGGTCAATCAGCCCCAGCATTTT
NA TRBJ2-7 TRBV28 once CATKSSAGEYHEQYF TGTGCCACCAAGTCATCAGCCGGGGAGTACCACGAGCAGTACTTC
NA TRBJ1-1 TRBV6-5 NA CASGPGYTEAFF TGTGCCTCCGGCCCCGGGTACACTGAAGCTTTCTTT
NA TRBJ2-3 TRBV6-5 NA CASTGRSTDTQYF TGTGCCAGCACTGGCAGGAGCACAGATACGCAGTATTTT
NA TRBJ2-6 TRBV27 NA CASTFSGANVLTF TGTGCCAGCACCTTCTCTGGGGCCAACGTCCTGACTTTC
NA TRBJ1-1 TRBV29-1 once CSVNGLMNTEAFF TGCAGCGTTAACGGACTGATGAACACTGAAGCTTTCTTT
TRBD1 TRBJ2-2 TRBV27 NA CASSVRQGPNTGELFF TGTGCCAGCAGTGTACGACAGGGGCCGAACACCGGGGAGCTGTTTTTT
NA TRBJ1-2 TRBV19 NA CASSTGYGYTF TGTGCCAGTAGTACGGGCTATGGCTACACCTTC
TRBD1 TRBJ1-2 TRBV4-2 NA CASSPDRGGYGYTF TGTGCCAGCAGTCCGGACAGGGGAGGCTATGGCTACACCTTC
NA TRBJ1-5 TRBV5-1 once CASSLDSGDQPQHF TGCGCCAGCAGCTTGGATTCCGGGGATCAGCCCCAGCATTTT
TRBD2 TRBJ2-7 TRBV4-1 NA CASSQAPLAGGSYEQYF TGCGCCAGCAGCCAGGCACCCCTAGCGGGGGGTTCCTACGAGCAGTACTTC
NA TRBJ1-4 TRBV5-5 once CASSFLGVEKLFF TGTGCCAGCAGCTTCTTAGGGGTTGAAAAACTGTTTTTT
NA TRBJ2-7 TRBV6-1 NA CASSESGPEQYF TGTGCCAGCAGTGAGTCCGGTCCCGAGCAGTACTTC
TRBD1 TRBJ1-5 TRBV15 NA CATSRTGGLSNQPQHF TGTGCCACCAGCAGAACAGGGGGTTTAAGCAATCAGCCCCAGCATTTT
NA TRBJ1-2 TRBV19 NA CASSRVSTTNYGYTF TGTGCCAGTTCGAGGGTTAGCACAACTAACTATGGCTACACCTTC
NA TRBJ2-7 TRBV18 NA CASSPRSRVHEQYF TGTGCCAGCTCACCAAGGAGCAGGGTCCACGAGCAGTACTTC
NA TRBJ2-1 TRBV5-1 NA CASSPGLLGATEQFF TGCGCCAGCAGCCCAGGCCTCCTAGGGGCTACTGAGCAGTTCTTC
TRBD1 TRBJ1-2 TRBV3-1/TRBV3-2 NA CASSSIIRGFGGYTF TGTGCCAGCAGCAGTATCATCAGGGGGTTTGGTGGCTACACCTTC
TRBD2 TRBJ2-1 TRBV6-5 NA CAGTGTSDSEQFF TGTGCCGGAACCGGGACTAGCGATAGTGAGCAGTTCTTC
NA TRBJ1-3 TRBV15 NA CATSRGTAGNTIYF TGTGCCACCAGCAGAGGTACAGCTGGAAACACCATATATTTT
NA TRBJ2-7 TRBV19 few CASSTSGFYEQYF TGTGCCAGTAGTACCTCAGGGTTCTACGAGCAGTACTTC
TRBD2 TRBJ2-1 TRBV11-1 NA CASSLEAGEYNEQFF TGTGCCAGCAGCTTAGAAGCGGGGGAGTACAATGAGCAGTTCTTC
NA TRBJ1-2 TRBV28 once CASSTGWTSRGYTF TGTGCCAGCAGTACCGGGTGGACATCGCGGGGCTACACCTTC
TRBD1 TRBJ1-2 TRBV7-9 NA CASSLRDRGNYGYTF TGTGCCAGCAGCCTCCGGGACAGGGGGAACTATGGCTACACCTTC
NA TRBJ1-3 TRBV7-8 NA CASSSIYPGHGGVSGNTIYF TGTGCCAGCAGCTCGATCTATCCGGGACACGGCGGAGTCTCTGGAAACACCATATATTTT
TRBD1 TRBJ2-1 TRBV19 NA CASSRGTGPYNEQFF TGTGCCAGTAGCCGCGGGACAGGGCCGTACAATGAGCAGTTCTTC
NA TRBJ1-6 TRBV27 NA CASSWGGGEYNSPLHF TGTGCCAGCAGTTGGGGAGGAGGCGAGTATAATTCACCCCTCCACTTT
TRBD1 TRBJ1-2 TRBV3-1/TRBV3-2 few CASSQRDSYGYTF TGTGCCAGCAGCCAAAGGGACAGCTATGGCTACACCTTC
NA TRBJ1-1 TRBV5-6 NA CASSLGDTGEAFF TGTGCCAGCAGCTTGGGGGACACCGGTGAAGCTTTCTTT
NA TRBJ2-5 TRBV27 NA CASSHLEAKETQYF TGTGCCAGCAGCCACCTGGAAGCGAAGGAGACCCAGTACTTC
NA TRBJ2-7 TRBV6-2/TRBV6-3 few CASSDSYEQYF TGTGCCAGCAGCGACAGCTACGAGCAGTACTTC
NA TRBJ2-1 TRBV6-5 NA CASIKSDNEQFF TGTGCCAGCATAAAATCAGACAATGAGCAGTTCTTC
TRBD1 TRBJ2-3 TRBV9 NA CASSLRTGFTDTQYF TGTGCCAGCAGCTTGCGGACAGGGTTCACAGATACGCAGTATTTT
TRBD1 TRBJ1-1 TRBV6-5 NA CASSPRRDRWAFF TGTGCCAGCAGCCCACGACGGGACAGGTGGGCTTTCTTT
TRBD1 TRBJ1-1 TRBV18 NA CASSPPIYRGSRRNTEAFF TGTGCCAGCTCACCACCGATCTACAGGGGCTCGAGAAGGAACACTGAAGCTTTCTTT
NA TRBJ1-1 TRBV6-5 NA CASSYLPNTEAFF TGTGCCAGCAGTTACCTACCAAACACTGAAGCTTTCTTT
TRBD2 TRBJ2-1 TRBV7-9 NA CASSSPLAGGKNEQFF TGTGCCAGCAGCTCCCCACTAGCGGGGGGCAAGAATGAGCAGTTCTTC